The rows below give T cell receptor beta chains drawn from one sample of a study of OX40 agonist ivuxolimab in advanced cancers. TCRdb keeps only in-frame clones here, not all; method: immunoSEQ multiplex PCR. The top ten hold around 0.6% of the sample, which has fewer than 65,000 clones, 86% seen once. The material was CD4+ or CD8+ T cells sorted from blood, obtained in a trial of the OX40 agonist ivuxolimab. These receptors were obtained from an adult with an advanced solid tumor such as melanoma, head and neck, liver or kidney cancer. CDR3s include the opening cysteine and the closing phenylalanine or tryptophan. The D gene is left open where the match is weak. Clone size is stated in some rows and not others, as once, few, many or a class when expanded.

D gene: -; J gene: TRBJ2-1; clone size: -; V gene: TRBV19; CDR3 length: 14; CDR3 DNA: TGTGCCAGTAGTATAGCAGGTTCCCTCAGGGAGCAGTTCTTC; CDR3 protein: CASSIAGSLREQFF
D gene: -; J gene: TRBJ1-2; clone size: -; V gene: TRBV30; CDR3 length: 14; CDR3 DNA: TGTGCCTGGCGACCGCCCCACGGGGCCTATGGCTACACCTTC; CDR3 protein: CAWRPPHGAYGYTF
D gene: TRBD2; J gene: TRBJ2-7; clone size: -; V gene: TRBV19; CDR3 length: 15; CDR3 DNA: TGTGCCAGTAGTATCGGGACTAGCCGACCCTACGAGCAGTACTTC; CDR3 protein: CASSIGTSRPYEQYF
D gene: -; J gene: TRBJ1-5; clone size: -; V gene: TRBV10-3; CDR3 length: 11; CDR3 DNA: TGTGCCATCAGTGATGGTGGGCCCCAGCATTTT; CDR3 protein: CAISDGGPQHF
D gene: -; J gene: TRBJ2-2; clone size: -; V gene: TRBV27; CDR3 length: 14; CDR3 DNA: TGTGCCAGCAGTTTTAACTACAATTCCGGGGAGCTGTTTTTT; CDR3 protein: CASSFNYNSGELFF
D gene: -; J gene: TRBJ1-6; clone size: -; V gene: TRBV7-8; CDR3 length: 15; CDR3 DNA: TGTGCCAGCAGCTTAAACCGGAGGGATAATTCACCCCTCCACTTT; CDR3 protein: CASSLNRRDNSPLHF
D gene: -; J gene: TRBJ2-7; clone size: -; V gene: TRBV25-1; CDR3 length: 11; CDR3 DNA: TGTGCCAGCACCCGGGCAGGCTCTTACTTCTTC; CDR3 protein: CASTRAGSYFF
D gene: -; J gene: TRBJ1-2; clone size: -; V gene: TRBV30; CDR3 length: 15; CDR3 DNA: TGTGCCTGGTGCCCGCCCCCACGCAGGCTCTATGGCTACACCTTC; CDR3 protein: CAWCPPPRRLYGYTF
D gene: -; J gene: TRBJ2-1; clone size: -; V gene: TRBV5-4; CDR3 length: 13; CDR3 DNA: TGTGCCAGCAGCTTGAGGACAGACAATGAGCAGTTCTTC; CDR3 protein: CASSLRTDNEQFF
D gene: -; J gene: TRBJ1-5; clone size: -; V gene: TRBV6-6; CDR3 length: 15; CDR3 DNA: TGTGCCAGCAGTTACTCGGGGGGTCAAGCCCAGCCCCAGCATTTT; CDR3 protein: CASSYSGGQAQPQHF
D gene: -; J gene: TRBJ2-2; clone size: -; V gene: TRBV25-1; CDR3 length: 12; CDR3 DNA: TGTGCCAGCACCCTTGGACCCGGGGAGCTGTTTTTT; CDR3 protein: CASTLGPGELFF
D gene: -; J gene: TRBJ2-7; clone size: -; V gene: TRBV4-2; CDR3 length: 17; CDR3 DNA: TGTGCCAGCAGCCAAGATCAGGGCGGCTTCCCAACCTACGAGCAGTACTTC; CDR3 protein: CASSQDQGGFPTYEQYF
D gene: TRBD1; J gene: TRBJ2-2; clone size: -; V gene: TRBV9; CDR3 length: 18; CDR3 DNA: TGTGCCAGCAGCGTAGGACTCGGGACAGACGCGAACACCGGGGAGCTGTTTTTT; CDR3 protein: CASSVGLGTDANTGELFF
D gene: -; J gene: TRBJ2-2; clone size: -; V gene: TRBV6-1; CDR3 length: 13; CDR3 DNA: TGTGCCAGCGAAGGACCGATAGGAGGGGAGCTGTTTTTT; CDR3 protein: CASEGPIGGELFF
D gene: -; J gene: TRBJ2-1; clone size: -; V gene: TRBV28; CDR3 length: 15; CDR3 DNA: TGTGCCAGCAGTTTCGGGCGGGGCCCCTACAATGAGCAGTTCTTC; CDR3 protein: CASSFGRGPYNEQFF
D gene: TRBD2; J gene: TRBJ2-1; clone size: -; V gene: TRBV5-4; CDR3 length: 15; CDR3 DNA: TGTGCCAGCAGCTCCAGCGGGAGCTCCTACAATGAGCAGTTCTTC; CDR3 protein: CASSSSGSSYNEQFF
D gene: TRBD2; J gene: TRBJ2-3; clone size: -; V gene: TRBV5-4; CDR3 length: 16; CDR3 DNA: TGTGCCAGCAGCTTCGGAATAGCGGGGGCCCCAGATACGCAGTATTTT; CDR3 protein: CASSFGIAGAPDTQYF
D gene: TRBD1; J gene: TRBJ1-4; clone size: -; V gene: TRBV6-5; CDR3 length: 14; CDR3 DNA: TGTGCCAGCAACGAAGGGGGACAGTATGAAAAACTGTTTTTT; CDR3 protein: CASNEGGQYEKLFF
D gene: -; J gene: TRBJ2-7; clone size: -; V gene: TRBV2; CDR3 length: 15; CDR3 DNA: TGTGCCAGCAGTGAAGTAGGTCAGTTATCCTACGAGCAGTACTTC; CDR3 protein: CASSEVGQLSYEQYF
D gene: -; J gene: TRBJ2-1; clone size: few; V gene: TRBV7-8; CDR3 length: 13; CDR3 DNA: TGTGCCAGCAGCCCCCCTCGGGGAGATGAGCAGTTCTTC; CDR3 protein: CASSPPRGDEQFF
D gene: -; J gene: TRBJ1-3; clone size: -; V gene: TRBV7-2; CDR3 length: 13; CDR3 DNA: TGTGCCAGCAGCTTAGGCCCGGGAAACACCATATATTTT; CDR3 protein: CASSLGPGNTIYF
D gene: TRBD1; J gene: TRBJ2-7; clone size: once; V gene: TRBV6-5; CDR3 length: 15; CDR3 DNA: TGTGCCAGCAGTTATGGGACAGGGGTCTCCTACGAGCAGTACTTC; CDR3 protein: CASSYGTGVSYEQYF
D gene: -; J gene: TRBJ2-7; clone size: -; V gene: TRBV20-1; CDR3 length: 11; CDR3 DNA: TGCAGTGCTAGAGATCAGGCAGGGGGGATATTC; CDR3 protein: CSARDQAGGIF
D gene: -; J gene: TRBJ2-1; clone size: -; V gene: TRBV15; CDR3 length: 11; CDR3 DNA: TGTGCCACCAGCAGTTACAATGAGCAGTTCTTC; CDR3 protein: CATSSYNEQFF
D gene: -; J gene: TRBJ2-1; clone size: -; V gene: TRBV9; CDR3 length: 15; CDR3 DNA: TGTGCCAGCAGCGCCGGCTCGTTCTCCTACAATGAGCAGTTCTTC; CDR3 protein: CASSAGSFSYNEQFF
D gene: TRBD2; J gene: TRBJ2-3; clone size: few; V gene: TRBV6-6; CDR3 length: 16; CDR3 DNA: TGTGCCAGCAGTGGCGGTAGCGGGGGGGCCGTAGATACGCAGTATTTT; CDR3 protein: CASSGGSGGAVDTQYF
D gene: -; J gene: TRBJ1-2; clone size: -; V gene: TRBV5-1; CDR3 length: 17; CDR3 DNA: TGCGCCAGCAGCTTGTTACCCACCCGGCCTGTTAACTATGGCTACACCTTC; CDR3 protein: CASSLLPTRPVNYGYTF
D gene: -; J gene: TRBJ1-5; clone size: -; V gene: TRBV13; CDR3 length: 14; CDR3 DNA: TGTGCCAGCAGCTTAGGGGGTTTCAGTCAGCCCCAGCATTTT; CDR3 protein: CASSLGGFSQPQHF
D gene: TRBD1; J gene: TRBJ2-6; clone size: -; V gene: TRBV18; CDR3 length: 18; CDR3 DNA: TGTGCCAGCTCAAGATCCGGGACAGGCTCCTCTGGGGCCAACGTCCTGACTTTC; CDR3 protein: CASSRSGTGSSGANVLTF
D gene: TRBD2; J gene: TRBJ2-1; clone size: -; V gene: TRBV10-1; CDR3 length: 13; CDR3 DNA: TGCGCCAGCAGTGAGTCGGGCGGGAGTGGGCAGTTCTTC; CDR3 protein: CASSESGGSGQFF
D gene: -; J gene: TRBJ2-7; clone size: -; V gene: TRBV29-1; CDR3 length: 13; CDR3 DNA: TGCAGCGCCGGGGGTTTCGGCTTGTACGAGCAGTACTTC; CDR3 protein: CSAGGFGLYEQYF
D gene: TRBD2; J gene: TRBJ2-7; clone size: -; V gene: TRBV7-2; CDR3 length: 18; CDR3 DNA: TGTGCCAGCAGCTTAGTGGCGCTAGCGGGAGTTTCCGTCTACGAGCAGTACTTC; CDR3 protein: CASSLVALAGVSVYEQYF
D gene: TRBD1; J gene: TRBJ1-6; clone size: -; V gene: TRBV30; CDR3 length: 13; CDR3 DNA: TGTGCCTGCTCGACAGGGGGCGGTTCACCCCTCCACTTT; CDR3 protein: CACSTGGGSPLHF
D gene: TRBD1; J gene: TRBJ1-2; clone size: -; V gene: TRBV6-5; CDR3 length: 15; CDR3 DNA: TGTGCCAGCAGCACCGGGACAGGGAGACACTATGGCTACACCTTC; CDR3 protein: CASSTGTGRHYGYTF
D gene: -; J gene: TRBJ1-1; clone size: -; V gene: TRBV18; CDR3 length: 13; CDR3 DNA: TGTGCCAGCTCACCCGTACAGGGAACCGAAGCTTTCTTT; CDR3 protein: CASSPVQGTEAFF
D gene: -; J gene: TRBJ2-5; clone size: -; V gene: TRBV4-1; CDR3 length: 14; CDR3 DNA: TGCGCCAGCAGCTCTTTGGACGGGCAAGAGACCCAGTACTTC; CDR3 protein: CASSSLDGQETQYF
D gene: TRBD2; J gene: TRBJ2-2; clone size: -; V gene: TRBV5-4; CDR3 length: 17; CDR3 DNA: TGTGCCAGCAGCGGGGGACTAGCGGGAGTTCGCACCGGGGAGCTGTTTTTT; CDR3 protein: CASSGGLAGVRTGELFF
D gene: -; J gene: TRBJ2-1; clone size: -; V gene: TRBV2; CDR3 length: 11; CDR3 DNA: TGTGCCAGCAGTGAGCGGGAAGGGCAGTTCTTC; CDR3 protein: CASSEREGQFF